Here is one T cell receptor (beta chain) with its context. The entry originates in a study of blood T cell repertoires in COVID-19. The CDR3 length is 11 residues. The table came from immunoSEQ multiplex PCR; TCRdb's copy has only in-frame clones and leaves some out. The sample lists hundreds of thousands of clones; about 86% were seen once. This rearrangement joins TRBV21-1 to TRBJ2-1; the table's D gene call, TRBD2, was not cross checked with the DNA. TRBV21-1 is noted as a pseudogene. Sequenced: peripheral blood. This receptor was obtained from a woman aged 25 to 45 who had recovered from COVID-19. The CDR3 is CASSNRDEQFF. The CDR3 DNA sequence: TGTGCCAGCAGCAACCGGGATGAGCAGTTCTTC.